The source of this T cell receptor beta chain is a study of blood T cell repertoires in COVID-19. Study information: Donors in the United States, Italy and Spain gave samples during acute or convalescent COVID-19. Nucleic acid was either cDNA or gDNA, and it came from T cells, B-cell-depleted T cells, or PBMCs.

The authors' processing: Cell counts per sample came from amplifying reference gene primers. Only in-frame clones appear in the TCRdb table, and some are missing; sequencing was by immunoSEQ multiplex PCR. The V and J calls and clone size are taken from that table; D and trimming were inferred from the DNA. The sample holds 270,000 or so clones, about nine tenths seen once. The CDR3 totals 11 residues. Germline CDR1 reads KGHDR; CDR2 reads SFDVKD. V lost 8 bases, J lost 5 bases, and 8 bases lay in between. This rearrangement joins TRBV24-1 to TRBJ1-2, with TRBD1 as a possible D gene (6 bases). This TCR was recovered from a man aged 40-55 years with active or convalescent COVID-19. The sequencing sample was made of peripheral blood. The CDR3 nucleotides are TGTGCCACCATCGGACAGTATGGCTACACCTTC. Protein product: CATIGQYGYTF.